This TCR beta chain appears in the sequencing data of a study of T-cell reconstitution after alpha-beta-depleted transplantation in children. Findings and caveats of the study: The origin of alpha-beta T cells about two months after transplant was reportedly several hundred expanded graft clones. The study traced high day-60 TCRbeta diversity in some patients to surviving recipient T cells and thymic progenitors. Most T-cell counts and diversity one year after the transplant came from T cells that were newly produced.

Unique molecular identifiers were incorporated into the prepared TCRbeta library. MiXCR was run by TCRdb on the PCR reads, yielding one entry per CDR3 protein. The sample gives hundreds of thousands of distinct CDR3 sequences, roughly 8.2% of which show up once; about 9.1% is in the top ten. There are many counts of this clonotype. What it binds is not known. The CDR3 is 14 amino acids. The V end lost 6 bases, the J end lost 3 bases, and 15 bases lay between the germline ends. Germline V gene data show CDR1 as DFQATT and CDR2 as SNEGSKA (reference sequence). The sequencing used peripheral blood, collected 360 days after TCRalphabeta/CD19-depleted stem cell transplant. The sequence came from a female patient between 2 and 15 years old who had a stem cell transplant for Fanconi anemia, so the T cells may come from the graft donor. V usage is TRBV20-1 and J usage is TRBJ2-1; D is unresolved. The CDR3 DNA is TGCAGTGCCGAGAAGGTAGTGGGCTACAATGAGCAGTTCTTC. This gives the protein CSAEKVVGYNEQFF.